This passage covers 27 T cell receptor beta chains from one sample sequenced in a study of cytomegalovirus exposure and HLA in healthy donors. The PCR made use of 60 Vbeta and 13 Jbeta primers. The repertoire was sequenced with immunoSEQ multiplex PCR; TCRdb's copy has only in-frame clones and lacks some. Counted here are around 130,000 clones, approximately 85% occurring once; the ten biggest clones make up around 1.7%. Specimen: PBMCs. These receptors came from a boy aged 10-17 years in good health and CMV-seronegative.

J is TRBJ2-7 and V is TRBV29-1; a possible D gene is TRBD1 (6 bases). Germline CDR1 reads SQVTM; CDR2 reads ANQGSEA. This CDR3 has 15 amino acids. V dropped 7 bases and J dropped 6 bases, with 25 bases sitting between them. CDR3 sequence (DNA): TGCAGCGCTCGAGGCGGTGGCCAGGGACATCTCGAGCAGTACTTC. Protein sequence: CSARGGGQGHLEQYF.

This chain connects TRBV19 to TRBJ1-3; D remains ambiguous. Trimming stripped 8 bases from V and 0 bases from J, with 11 bases between. Germline V CDR1 and CDR2: LNHDA, SQIVND (reference sequence). The CDR3 sequence is 14 residues long. The DNA for the CDR3 is TGTGCCAGTTATGATTGGAGCTCTGGAAACACCATATATTTT. Amino acids: CASYDWSSGNTIYF.

There are a few counts of this clone. V and J are TRBV2 and TRBJ2-7; perhaps TRBD1 as D (6 bases). This CDR3 is built from 12 residues. CDR1 SNHLY and CDR2 FYNNEI come from the germline V gene. The germline V and J ends were trimmed by 8 bases and 7 bases, with 15 bases remaining between them. CDR3 bases: TGTGCCAGCGGATGGGGGCCCGAAGAGCAGTACTTC. It is translated as CASGWGPEEQYF.

V gene TRBV5-1 combines with J gene TRBJ2-7; D unclear. Germline assignment: CDR1 SGHRS and CDR2 YFSETQ. V lost 0 bases and J lost 5, with 18 bases in between. The CDR3 is made up of 16 amino acids. The CDR3 nucleotides read TGCGCCAGCAGCTTGGCCGGCTCCAAGCCAGCGAACGAGCAGTACTTC. Translating it yields CASSLAGSKPANEQYF.

The chain employs TRBV4-2 and TRBJ2-3, with 9 bases that match TRBD2. The CDR3 extends over 15 amino acids. Germline trimming cut 1 base from V and 6 bases from J; bases unmatched to any gene: 5. Germline V CDR1 and CDR2: LGHNA, YNFKEQ. The CDR3 region is CASSQVIAGDDTQYF. The CDR3 DNA reads TGTGCCAGCAGCCAAGTGATAGCGGGAGACGATACGCAGTATTTT.

The CDR3 is CASSPLDRARSGANVLTF. The CDR3 nucleotides are TGTGCCAGCAGCCCCCTGGACAGGGCCCGCTCTGGGGCCAACGTCCTGACTTTC. The chain is built from TRBV9 and TRBJ2-6; 8 bases fit TRBD1. The J segment lost 0 bases and the V segment lost 4 bases, leaving 9 bases of the junction unmatched. Germline CDR1 reads SGDLS; CDR2 reads YYNGEE. The CDR3 is 18 amino acids. The full variable domain, completed using reference TRBV9 and TRBJ2-6, is DSGVTQTPKHLITATGQRVTLRCSPRSGDLSVYWYQQSLDQGLQFLIQYYNGEERAKGNILERFSAQQFPDLHSELNLSSLELGDSALYFCASSPLDRARSGANVLTFGAGSRLTVL.

The rearrangement joins TRBV11-2 to TRBJ1-6; the D gene is possibly TRBD1 (5 bases). This CDR3 region has 18 residues. The germline V and J ends were trimmed by 0 bases and 0 bases, with 12 bases remaining between them. In germline, CDR1 is SGHAT, CDR2 FQNNGV. CDR3: CASSLDRGTASYNSPLHF. In nucleotides, the CDR3 is TGTGCCAGCAGCTTAGATCGGGGGACGGCCTCCTATAATTCACCCCTCCACTTT.

The chain couples TRBV5-4 to TRBJ2-7; 9 bases align to TRBD2. Germline V lookup: CDR1 SGHNT, CDR2 YYREEE (reference sequence). There are 16 residues in the CDR3. Germline trimming cut 0 bases from V and 4 bases from J; bases unmatched to any gene: 8. The CDR3 coding sequence is TGTGCCAGCAGCTTGGAGTTCCAGCGGGAGGATTACGAGCAGTACTTC. This sequence encodes CASSLEFQREDYEQYF.

CDR3 sequence reads: CASSLAVGVYNEQFF. CDR3 DNA: TGTGCCAGCAGCTTGGCCGTGGGAGTGTACAATGAGCAGTTCTTC. The chain joins TRBV5-5 to TRBJ2-1; D may be TRBD2 (5 bases). The CDR3 loop spans 15 amino acids. The V gene lost 0 bases and the J gene lost 4 bases, with 11 bases spanning the gap. Germline CDR1 is SGHKS and CDR2 is YYEKEE (reference sequence).

The CDR3 loop is CASSRERGSSYNEQFF. CDR3 DNA: TGCGCCAGCAGCCGGGAGCGGGGAAGCTCCTACAATGAGCAGTTCTTC. The chain carries TRBV4-3 and TRBJ2-1; the match to TRBD2 covers 7 bases. The CDR3 extends over 16 amino acids. CDR1 and CDR2 (germline): LGHNA, YSLEER. V was pared by 4 bases and J by 0 bases, with 6 bases of the junction left unmatched.

The chain uses TRBV7-9 and TRBJ2-7; 8 nucleotides match TRBD1. The junction had 11 bases not matched to a gene; V was cut back by 5 bases and J by 5 bases. The CDR3 has 15 amino acids. Germline CDR1 SEHNR, CDR2 FQNEAQ (reference sequence). The CDR3 nucleotides read TGTGCCAGCAGCCCACGAGGACAGGGCGACCACGAGCAGTACTTC. Translated: CASSPRGQGDHEQYF. Full variable domain (missing parts from reference TRBV7-9 and TRBJ2-7): DTGVSQNPRHKITKRGQNVTFRCDPISEHNRLYWYRQTLGQGPEFLTYFQNEAQLEKSRLLSDRFSAERPKGSFSTLEIQRTEQGDSAMYLCASSPRGQGDHEQYFGPGTRLTVT.

This sequence joins TRBV4-1 and TRBJ1-3; D is undetermined. CDR1 and CDR2 from the germline V gene are MGHRA and YSYEKL. This CDR3 is built from 16 residues. Trimming took 0 bases from V and 0 from J, leaving 9 bases between them. The CDR3 sequence is CASSQDPVLSGNTIYF. CDR3 in DNA: TGCGCCAGCAGCCAAGATCCGGTCCTCTCTGGAAACACCATATATTTT.

The chain carries TRBV5-1 and TRBJ2-5; a weak D match, TRBD2 (6 bases). The CDR3 is made up of 15 amino acids. Germline CDR1 and CDR2: SGHRS and YFSETQ. Trimming left V 0 bases short and J 2 bases short, with 11 bases between. The CDR3 here is CASSLGSSVQETQYF. In nucleotides, the CDR3 is TGCGCCAGCAGCTTGGGCTCTAGCGTACAAGAGACCCAGTACTTC.

This chain joins TRBV18 and TRBJ2-3; TRBD2 matches 9 bases. Per germline, CDR1 KGHSH and CDR2 LQKENI. The CDR3 is 18 residues long. V dropped 0 bases and J dropped 0; count of bases not matched to a gene: 7. CDR3 in DNA: TGTGCCAGCTCACCACCGATGGGTAGCGGGGGTAGCACAGATACGCAGTATTTT. This codes for CASSPPMGSGGSTDTQYF.

V gene TRBV11-1 combines with J gene TRBJ2-3; 14 positions agree with TRBD2. There are 16 residues in the CDR3. J lost 4 bases, V lost 5 bases, and 5 bases had no gene match. The germline CDR1 and CDR2 sequences are SGHAT and FQDESV (reference sequence). The CDR3 loop is CASSIKGLAGADTQYF. CDR3 nucleotides: TGTGCCAGCAGCATAAAGGGACTAGCGGGAGCAGATACGCAGTATTTT.

This clone has just a few counts. The rearrangement links TRBV4-1 to TRBJ1-2; D is ambiguous. The CDR3 extends over 17 amino acids. Germline V gene lookup returns CDR1 MGHRA and CDR2 YSYEKL. Trimming left V 6 bases short and J 0 bases short, with 20 bases between. CDR3 in DNA: TGCGCCAGCAGATACGCTCAAGGCGGGGAATCTAACTATGGCTACACCTTC. Residues: CASRYAQGGESNYGYTF.

The J gene is TRBJ1-2, the V gene TRBV19; D is perhaps TRBD1 (5 bases). Trimming shortened V by 6 bases and J by 4 bases, and 18 bases separated the two germline ends. Germline V gives CDR1 LNHDA, CDR2 SQIVND (reference sequence). The CDR3 totals 15 residues. This chain's CDR3 is CASRGYVTDIYGYTF. The CDR3 bases are TGTGCCAGTAGGGGATATGTGACAGATATCTATGGCTACACCTTC.

The chain employs TRBV14 and TRBJ2-7; D might be TRBD1 (6 bases). CDR1 SGHDN and CDR2 FVKESK come from the germline V gene. The CDR3 has 13 amino acids. The ends were cut back, 5 bases at V and 6 bases at J, with 14 bases in the middle. The CDR3 region is CASSEGQTGEQYF. In nucleotides, the CDR3 is TGTGCCAGCAGCGAAGGACAGACCGGCGAGCAGTACTTC.

The gene calls are TRBV9 and TRBJ1-1; D is undetermined. The CDR3 covers 14 residues. Germline values: CDR1 SGDLS, CDR2 YYNGEE. Trimming left V 0 bases short and J 1 base short, with 7 bases between. This chain's CDR3 is CASSVGRGNTEAFF. The CDR3 DNA reads TGTGCCAGCAGCGTAGGCCGGGGGAACACTGAAGCTTTCTTT. Together with reference TRBV9 and TRBJ1-1, the CDR3 gives the full variable domain: DSGVTQTPKHLITATGQRVTLRCSPRSGDLSVYWYQQSLDQGLQFLIQYYNGEERAKGNILERFSAQQFPDLHSELNLSSLELGDSALYFCASSVGRGNTEAFFGQGTRLTVV.

This chain links TRBV23-1 with TRBJ2-7; the D gene is possibly TRBD1 (6 bases). TRBV23-1 belongs to the ORF category, with a function that is uncertain. The V and J ends lost 6 bases and 7 bases respectively, with 22 bases between them. The CDR3 runs 15 residues. The CDR3 DNA sequence: TGCGCCAGCAGGTTCCCCCACAGGGAGCTGGGGGAGCAGTACTTC. Protein: CASRFPHRELGEQYF.

The chain has TRBV19 and TRBJ1-5, with 10 bases identical to TRBD1. CDR1 and CDR2 (germline): LNHDA, SQIVND (reference sequence). V was pared by 8 bases and J by 0 bases, with 13 bases of the junction left unmatched. The CDR3 length is 18 residues. CDR3 bases: TGTGCCAGTGGAAGACAGGGGGCTCAGGGGTATAGCAATCAGCCCCAGCATTTT. Amino acid sequence: CASGRQGAQGYSNQPQHF.

This chain's CDR3 is CASRDGGLKAFF. The CDR3 DNA is TGTGCCAGCAGAGACGGGGGACTGAAAGCTTTCTTT. V usage is TRBV6-5 and J usage is TRBJ1-1; maybe TRBD1 (5 bases). The CDR3 is 12 residues long. The germline V gene has CDR1 MNHEY and CDR2 SVGAGI. V lost 6 bases to trimming and J lost 9 bases, with 14 bases between them.

The V gene is TRBV9, the J gene TRBJ1-2; 8 nucleotides agree with TRBD1. The V gene end was trimmed by 4 bases and the J gene end by 2 bases; junction bases not matched to a gene: 7. CDR3 length equals 15 residues. CDR1 is SGDLS, CDR2 YYNGEE, per germline. As DNA, the CDR3 is TGTGCCAGCAGCCCGGGGACAGGAGGAAACTATGGCTACACCTTC. It encodes CASSPGTGGNYGYTF.

The chain uses TRBV4-2 and TRBJ1-1; the D is unclear. CDR1 and CDR2 (germline): LGHNA, YNFKEQ. The germline V and J ends were trimmed by 4 bases and 2 bases, with 17 bases remaining between them. The CDR3 consists of 16 residues. CDR3 in amino acids: CASSPRAREVNTEAFF. The DNA for the CDR3 is TGTGCCAGCAGCCCTCGGGCAAGGGAGGTCAACACTGAAGCTTTCTTT.

This rearrangement joins TRBV18 to TRBJ2-7; 12 nucleotides agree with TRBD1. Germline CDR1 reads KGHSH; CDR2 reads LQKENI. Trimming cost V 5 bases and J 1 base; bases outside gene matches: 18. The CDR3 runs to 20 residues. CDR3 region: CASSVLPGQGARALSYEQYF. The CDR3 coding sequence is TGTGCCAGCTCAGTCCTACCGGGACAGGGGGCTAGGGCCCTTTCCTACGAGCAGTACTTC.

Here the CDR3 reads CASSPGLAGNEQFF. For the CDR3, the DNA is TGTGCCAGCAGCCCGGGACTAGCGGGTAATGAGCAGTTCTTC. The chain combines TRBV2 with TRBJ2-1; 12 positions match TRBD2. The CDR3 loop spans 14 amino acids. Germline lookup yields CDR1 SNHLY and CDR2 FYNNEI. Trimming at V came to 6 bases and at J to 7 bases, leaving 4 bases not matched to a gene.

This clone appeared a few times. This chain links TRBV2 with TRBJ1-1, with D perhaps matching TRBD1 (6 bases). Germline CDR1 is SNHLY and CDR2 is FYNNEI. V was clipped by 7 bases and J by 0 bases, with 15 bases between them. The CDR3 extends over 15 amino acids. CDR3 bases: TGTGCCAGCAATCAGGAGAACAGGGTGAACACTGAAGCTTTCTTT. Translation: CASNQENRVNTEAFF.